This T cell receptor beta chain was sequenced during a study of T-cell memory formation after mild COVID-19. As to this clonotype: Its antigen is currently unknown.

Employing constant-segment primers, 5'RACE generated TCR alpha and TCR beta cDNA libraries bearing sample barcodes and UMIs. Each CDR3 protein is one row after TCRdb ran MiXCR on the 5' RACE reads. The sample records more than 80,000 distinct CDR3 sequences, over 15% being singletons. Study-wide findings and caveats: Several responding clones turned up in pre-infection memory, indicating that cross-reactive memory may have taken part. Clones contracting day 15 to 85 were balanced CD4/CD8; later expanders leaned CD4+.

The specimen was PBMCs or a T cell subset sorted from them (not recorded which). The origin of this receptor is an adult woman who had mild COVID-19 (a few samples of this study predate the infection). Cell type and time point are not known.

This chain's CDR3 is CSVPGQDSYEQYF. Written as DNA, the CDR3 is TGCAGCGTCCCCGGACAGGACTCCTACGAGCAGTACTTC. This chain connects TRBV29-1 to TRBJ2-7, with 7 bases matching TRBD1. This CDR3 region has 13 residues. In germline, CDR1 is SQVTM, CDR2 ANQGSEA. Germline trimming cut 6 bases from V and 0 bases from J; bases unmatched to any gene: 5.